What follows describes a single TCR beta chain. Its specificity is unknown. Just one base apart from a much larger clone, this may be a read error. TCR beta CDR3 regions were amplified from RNA. Researchers ran a first-round RT-PCR on the TCR CDR3 using the HTBI primer set. TCRdb recomputed calls from the multiplex PCR reads with MiXCR, one row per CDR3 protein. The sample has roughly 570,000 distinct CDR3 sequences, 35% to 55% seen once; the top ten hold about 20%. The sample comes from a study of T cells in Graves' hyperthyroidism and ophthalmopathy. Findings of the study overall: Using 13 V-J features, a model discriminated ophthalmopathy from stable hyperthyroidism.

The sequencing input was peripheral blood or thyroid tissue (not recorded which). The sequence came from an adult woman with Graves' disease, either hyperthyroidism or ophthalmopathy (not recorded which).

CDR3 in amino acids: CASTIVGTGGSGELFF. CDR3 nucleotides: TGTGCCAGCACCATAGTTGGGACAGGGGGTTCCGGGGAGCTGTTTTTT. The chain uses TRBV2 and TRBJ2-2, with 11 bases aligning to TRBD1. The V and J ends lost 7 bases and 6 bases, in that order; junction bases with no gene match: 10. The CDR3 is 16 amino acids. Germline values: CDR1 SNHLY, CDR2 FYNNEI.